The T cell receptor (beta chain) under discussion was sequenced for a study of Graves' ophthalmopathy and Graves' hyperthyroidism. CDR3 regions of TCR beta were amplified from RNA transcripts. The authors performed first-round RT-PCR with HTBI primers and then a second-round multiplex PCR. In TCRdb, the multiplex PCR reads were re-called with MiXCR into one record per CDR3 protein. The sample yields 200,000 to 250,000 distinct CDR3 sequences, less than 55% seen once. Germline assignment: CDR1 LNHDA and CDR2 SQIVND (reference sequence). Trimming left V 0 bases short and J 9 bases short, with 12 bases between. The length of the CDR3 is 13 residues. Presentation of ophthalmopathy in the donors involved moderate-to-severe activity, CAS ≥3, NOSPECS ≥4 and a duration under 3 months.

The origin of this receptor is an adult man with Graves' ophthalmopathy. The sequencing sample was made of peripheral blood. V usage is TRBV19 and J usage is TRBJ2-7; D may correspond to TRBD1 or TRBD2 (5 bases each). CDR3 nucleotide sequence: TGTGCCAGTAGTATAGATCGAGAGAGGGGGCAGTACTTC. It encodes CASSIDRERGQYF.